The rows below give T cell receptor beta chains drawn from one sample of a study of OX40 agonist ivuxolimab in advanced cancers. Sequencing was performed with immunoSEQ multiplex PCR; in TCRdb, only in-frame clones are kept and a portion is missing. The table records 95,000 to 100,000 clones, 90% of them present only once. Material: CD4+ or CD8+ T cells sorted from blood, obtained in a trial of the OX40 agonist ivuxolimab. The receptors shown here come from an adult with an advanced solid tumor such as melanoma, head and neck, liver or kidney cancer. CDR3s include the opening cysteine and the closing phenylalanine or tryptophan.

CDR3 protein: CASSLSLVDTEAFF
V gene: TRBV7-2
J gene: TRBJ1-1

CDR3 protein: CAILQGPDYGYTF
V gene: TRBV10-3
J gene: TRBJ1-2

CDR3 protein: CASSTGTSGSYEQYF
V gene: TRBV7-8
J gene: TRBJ2-7

CDR3 protein: CASSPTGDHRKDF
V gene: TRBV18
J gene: TRBJ1-3

CDR3 protein: CASSANLETEQFF
V gene: TRBV9
J gene: TRBJ2-1

CDR3 protein: CASSLVQISSYEQYF
V gene: TRBV7-2
J gene: TRBJ2-7

CDR3 protein: CASTEGGEWKETQYF
V gene: TRBV25-1
J gene: TRBJ2-5

CDR3 protein: CASSEYLAGELFF
V gene: TRBV25-1
J gene: TRBJ2-2

CDR3 protein: CASSTGLAGGETQYF
V gene: TRBV5-6
J gene: TRBJ2-5

CDR3 protein: CASSLNGPNYGYTF
V gene: TRBV7-9
J gene: TRBJ1-2

CDR3 protein: CASSYIGDRQYEQFF
V gene: TRBV6-5
J gene: TRBJ2-1

CDR3 protein: CASSLGTGEYNEQFF
V gene: TRBV5-1
J gene: TRBJ2-1

CDR3 protein: CASSPLFGGQHNEKLFF
V gene: TRBV4-2
J gene: TRBJ1-4

CDR3 protein: CASSFGDSYEQYF
V gene: TRBV7-2
J gene: TRBJ2-7

CDR3 protein: CASSLSGRGVTEAFF
V gene: TRBV7-8
J gene: TRBJ1-1